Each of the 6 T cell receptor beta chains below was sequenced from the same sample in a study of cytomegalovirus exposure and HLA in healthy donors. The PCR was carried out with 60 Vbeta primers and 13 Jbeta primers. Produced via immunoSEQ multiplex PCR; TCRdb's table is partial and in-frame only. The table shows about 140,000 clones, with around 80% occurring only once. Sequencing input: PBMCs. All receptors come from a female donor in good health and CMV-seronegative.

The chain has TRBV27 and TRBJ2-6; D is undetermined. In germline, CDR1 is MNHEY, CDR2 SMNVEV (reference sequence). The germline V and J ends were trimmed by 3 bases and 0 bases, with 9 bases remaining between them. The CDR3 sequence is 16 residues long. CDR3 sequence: CASSFLRSSGANVLTF. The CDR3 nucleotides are TGTGCCAGCAGTTTCCTCCGTAGCTCTGGGGCCAACGTCCTGACTTTC.

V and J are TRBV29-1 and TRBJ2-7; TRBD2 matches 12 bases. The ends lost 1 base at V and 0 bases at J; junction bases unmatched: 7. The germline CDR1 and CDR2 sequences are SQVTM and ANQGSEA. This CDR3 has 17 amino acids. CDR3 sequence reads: CSVEVFETSGSSYEQYF. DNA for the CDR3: TGCAGCGTTGAAGTTTTTGAGACTAGCGGGAGCTCCTACGAGCAGTACTTC.

The DNA for the CDR3 is TGTGCCAGCTCACGGACAGCAAGCGGCAATCAGCCCCAGCATTTT. Translation gives CASSRTASGNQPQHF. The chain carries TRBV18 and TRBJ1-5, with a tentative D call TRBD1 (6 bases). Trimming took off 4 bases at V and 2 bases at J, with 12 bases between the two ends. This CDR3 region has 15 residues. Germline V lookup: CDR1 KGHSH, CDR2 LQKENI. Full variable domain (outside the CDR3, taken from reference TRBV18 and TRBJ1-5): NAGVMQNPRHLVRRRGQEARLRCSPMKGHSHVYWYRQLPEEGLKFMVYLQKENIIDESGMPKERFSAEFPKEGPSILRIQQVVRGDSAAYFCASSRTASGNQPQHFGDGTRLSIL.

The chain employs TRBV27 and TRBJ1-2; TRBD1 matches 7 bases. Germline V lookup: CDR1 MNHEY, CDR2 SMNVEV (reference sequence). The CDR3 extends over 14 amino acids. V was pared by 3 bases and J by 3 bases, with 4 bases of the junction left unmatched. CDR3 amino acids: CASSFSRGDYGYTF. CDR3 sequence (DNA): TGTGCCAGCAGTTTCTCCAGGGGGGACTATGGCTACACCTTC.

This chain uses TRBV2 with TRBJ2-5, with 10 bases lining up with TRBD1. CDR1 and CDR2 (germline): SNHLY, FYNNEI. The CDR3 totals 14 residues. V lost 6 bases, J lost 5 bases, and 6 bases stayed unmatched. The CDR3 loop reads CASRLTGGGETQYF. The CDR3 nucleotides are TGTGCCAGCAGATTGACAGGGGGCGGCGAGACCCAGTACTTC.

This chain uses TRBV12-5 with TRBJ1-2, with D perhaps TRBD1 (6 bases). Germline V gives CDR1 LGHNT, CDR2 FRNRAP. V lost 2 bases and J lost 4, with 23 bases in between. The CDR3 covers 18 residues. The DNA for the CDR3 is TGTGCTAGTGGTTTGTTCCATCCCCGGGACACCCTTAGCTATGGCTACACCTTC. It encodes CASGLFHPRDTLSYGYTF.